These 9 T cell receptor beta chains originate from one sample sequenced in a study of CD8+CD57+ T cells in acquired aplastic anemia. Genomic DNA provided the template from which TCR beta VDJ and CDR3 profiles were obtained. Each CDR3 protein is one row after TCRdb ran MiXCR on the reads. The table includes approximately 250,000 distinct CDR3 sequences, approximately 80% detected once. Flow cytometry had shown expanded CD8+CD57+ cells in the patients chosen for sequencing. Sequencing was carried out using sorted CD4+, CD8+, or CD8+CD57+ T cells (not recorded which) from PBMCs. All receptors come from a human donor with aplastic anemia.

The chain has TRBV7-9 and TRBJ1-1; D is uncertain. Trimming removed 0 bases from V and 13 bases from J, with 21 bases in between. CDR3 length: 15 amino acids. From germline, CDR1 is SEHNR and CDR2 FQNEAQ (reference sequence). The CDR3, as DNA: TGTGCCAGCAGCTTAGCGGGTAGCGGCAAGGCTAACGTTTTCTTT. This encodes CASSLAGSGKANVFF.

This clonotype was observed once. This chain links TRBV7-4 with TRBJ2-2, with D perhaps matching TRBD2 (6 bases). Germline V gives CDR1 SGHVT, CDR2 SQSDAQ. V was pared by 5 bases and J by 17 bases, with 27 bases between. This CDR3 is built from 15 residues. The chain's CDR3 is CASSVEGRLDGQYFF. Here the CDR3 DNA reads TGTGCCAGCAGCGTAGAGGGGAGGTTGGATGGGCAGTATTTTTTT.

The chain combines TRBV20-1 with TRBJ1-4, with 7 bases that match TRBD1. Trimming took 2 bases from V and 6 from J; bases not matched to a gene: 9. This CDR3 is built from 15 residues. Germline values: CDR1 DFQATT, CDR2 SNEGSKA (reference sequence). The CDR3 region is CSARHTTGTDEKLFF. CDR3 DNA sequence: TGCAGTGCTAGACATACGACCGGGACAGATGAAAAACTGTTTTTT.

A word on this clonotype: Mismatch with germline at one junction end may stem from a read error. The chain combines TRBV9 with TRBJ2-3; TRBD2 might be the D (5 bases). CDR1 is SGDLS, CDR2 YYNGEE, per germline. The length of the CDR3 is 14 residues. Written as DNA, the CDR3 is TGTGCCAGCAGCGTAGCGGAGGACTCCGATACTGAGCATTTT. This encodes CASSVAEDSDTEHF.

This chain uses TRBV7-2 with TRBJ2-5, with D uncertain. V was clipped by 4 bases and J by 14 bases, with 26 bases between them. Per germline, CDR1 SGHTA and CDR2 FQGNSA. This CDR3 has 15 residues. The CDR3 region has the DNA TGTGCCAGCAGCTACTATGACCCGGCCGGAGAGCCCTATTACTTC. It encodes CASSYYDPAGEPYYF.

This chain joins TRBV11-3 and TRBJ2-6, with D possibly TRBD1 on 5 matching bases. The CDR3 contains 17 residues. Trimming pared 1 base from V and 0 bases from J, leaving 10 bases between. Germline V CDR1 and CDR2: SGHNT, YENEEA. The CDR3 DNA sequence: TGTGCCAGCAGCTTAGGTCTGACAGCCTCTGGGGCCAACGTCCTGACTTTC. The encoded protein is CASSLGLTASGANVLTF.

The J gene is TRBJ2-3, the V gene TRBV7-9; no reliable D call. The J call may not be correct, given that the DNA end is closer to TRBJ1-5. Germline CDR1 reads SEHNR; CDR2 reads FQNEAQ (reference sequence). CDR3 size: 14 residues. The CDR3 loop reads CASSQAGGPATQHF. CDR3 coding DNA: TGTGCCAGCAGTCAAGCGGGAGGCCCCGCAACGCAGCATTTT.

In nucleotides, the CDR3 is TGTGCCAGTAGTATTACTAGCGGGGGGGTGGATGAGCAGTTCTTC. It specifies CASSITSGGVDEQFF. V gene TRBV19 combines with J gene TRBJ2-1; TRBD2 aligns across 13 bases. The CDR3 is made up of 15 amino acids. Germline trimming cut 3 bases from V and 8 bases from J; bases unmatched to any gene: 4. Germline CDR1 reads LNHDA; CDR2 reads SQIVND (reference sequence).

This sequence joins TRBV9 and TRBJ2-7, with D possibly matching TRBD1 (5 bases). Germline V gene lookup returns CDR1 SGDLS and CDR2 YYNGEE. The CDR3 has 15 residues. Between the trimmed V and J ends, which lost 0 bases and 9 bases, there was a span of 19 bases. Here the CDR3 reads CASSVARQTTYTQYF. Written as DNA, the CDR3 is TGTGCCAGCAGCGTAGCGAGACAGACCACATATACGCAGTACTTC.